This is a list of T cell receptor beta chains from one sample in a study of blood T cell repertoires in COVID-19. Repertoires were generated with immunoSEQ multiplex PCR, while TCRdb's copy carries only in-frame clones and drops some. The sample has about 120,000 clones; about 84% are singletons. Sequenced sample: peripheral blood. The receptors here all came from a man over 45 with acute or convalescent COVID-19. Each CDR3 is given with its conserved first and last residue. Each record gives: J gene, V gene, D gene, clone size, CDR3 protein, CDR3 DNA. D genes are given only for firm matches. Size is stated for part of the rows, as once, few or many counts, or as a class when the clone is expanded.

>TRBJ1-1|TRBV5-1|.|.
CASSPDWGRDTEAFF
TGCGCCAGCAGCCCGGACTGGGGGAGGGACACTGAAGCTTTCTTT
>TRBJ2-2|TRBV5-1|.|.
CASSTGFRVIGELFF
TGCGCCAGCAGCACGGGCTTCAGGGTCATCGGGGAGCTGTTTTTT
>TRBJ2-4|TRBV28|TRBD1|.
CASQGQGGNIQYF
TGTGCCAGCCAAGGACAGGGGGGAAACATTCAGTACTTC
>TRBJ1-1|TRBV3-1/TRBV3-2|.|.
CASSQGRVTEAFF
TGTGCCAGCAGCCAAGGTCGAGTCACTGAAGCTTTCTTT
>TRBJ2-7|TRBV5-4|TRBD1|few
CASSLAGQGVREQYF
TGTGCCAGCAGCTTGGCGGGACAGGGGGTAAGGGAGCAGTACTTC
>TRBJ1-1|TRBV29-1|.|.
CSVTESGWTEAFF
TGCAGCGTTACCGAGTCGGGTTGGACTGAAGCTTTCTTT
>TRBJ2-2|TRBV5-4|TRBD1|once
CASSSNRGHNTGELFF
TGTGCCAGCAGCTCGAACAGGGGCCATAACACCGGGGAGCTGTTTTTT
>TRBJ1-1|TRBV30|.|.
CAWSVSKNTEAFF
TGTGCCTGGAGTGTGTCCAAGAACACTGAAGCTTTCTTT
>TRBJ1-2|TRBV3-1/TRBV3-2|TRBD1|.
CASSRSTGTGSNGYTF
TGTGCCAGCAGCCGTTCGACCGGGACAGGGTCGAATGGCTACACCTTC
>TRBJ1-1|TRBV6-6|.|.
CASSLLGTSNTEAFF
TGTGCCAGCAGTCTTTTAGGGACATCGAACACTGAAGCTTTCTTT
>TRBJ2-7|TRBV20-1|TRBD1|.
CSASQNRGFSYEQYF
TGCAGTGCTAGTCAAAACAGGGGATTCTCCTACGAGCAGTACTTC
>TRBJ1-3|TRBV9|TRBD1|.
CASSGGRGMGSGNTIYF
TGTGCCAGCAGCGGGGGCAGGGGGATGGGGTCTGGAAACACCATATATTTT
>TRBJ2-7|TRBV3-1/TRBV3-2|TRBD1|few
CASSHWDRGAEQYF
TGTGCCAGCAGCCACTGGGACAGGGGTGCCGAGCAGTACTTC
>TRBJ1-5|TRBV5-8|TRBD1|.
CASREQGVPRQPQHF
TGTGCCAGCAGGGAGCAGGGGGTGCCTCGGCAGCCCCAGCATTTT
>TRBJ2-2|TRBV3-1/TRBV3-2|TRBD1|.
CASSRGTGTGELFF
TGTGCCAGCAGCCGAGGGACAGGGACCGGGGAGCTGTTTTTT
>TRBJ2-1|TRBV24-1|TRBD2|.
CATSVSGGAYNEQFF
TGTGCCACCAGTGTTAGCGGGGGGGCCTACAATGAGCAGTTCTTC
>TRBJ1-2|TRBV9|TRBD1|.
CASSPVGQAGSGYTF
TGTGCCAGCAGCCCGGTCGGACAGGCGGGGTCTGGCTACACCTTC
>TRBJ2-3|TRBV5-1|.|.
CASSWEGGTDTQYF
TGCGCCAGCAGCTGGGAAGGGGGCACAGATACGCAGTATTTT
>TRBJ1-2|TRBV5-1|.|.
CASSLGQGGGYTF
TGCGCCAGCAGCTTGGGGCAGGGTGGTGGCTACACCTTC
>TRBJ1-2|TRBV6-5|TRBD1|.
CASSSIRQGRGYTF
TGTGCCAGCAGCTCTATTAGACAGGGCCGGGGCTACACCTTC
>TRBJ1-1|TRBV6-5|TRBD1|.
CASTWDRGRTEAFF
TGTGCCAGCACTTGGGACAGAGGTAGAACTGAAGCTTTCTTT
>TRBJ2-1|TRBV5-1|.|.
CASSLNREGEQFF
TGCGCCAGCAGCCTTAACAGGGAAGGTGAGCAGTTCTTC
>TRBJ2-3|TRBV5-4|TRBD1|.
CASSSKGQGGPDTQYF
TGTGCCAGCAGCTCCAAGGGACAGGGCGGACCAGATACGCAGTATTTT
>TRBJ2-3|TRBV4-1|.|few
CASSQEAFTDTQYF
TGCGCCAGCAGCCAAGAAGCCTTCACAGATACGCAGTATTTT
>TRBJ1-2|TRBV10-2|.|.
CASSHGGDGYTF
TGCGCCAGCAGTCATGGGGGGGATGGCTACACCTTC
>TRBJ2-7|TRBV3-1/TRBV3-2|.|.
CASSQDYRVEMYF
TGTGCCAGCAGCCAAGACTACAGGGTGGAAATGTACTTC
>TRBJ2-2|TRBV9|TRBD1|.
CASSAGTGSAGELFF
TGTGCCAGCAGCGCCGGGACAGGGTCCGCCGGGGAGCTGTTTTTT
>TRBJ1-2|TRBV29-1|.|.
CSVQGSWGYTF
TGCAGCGTTCAGGGGAGCTGGGGCTACACCTTC
>TRBJ2-4|TRBV6-1|.|.
CASSEQYSLAKNIQYF
TGTGCCAGCAGTGAACAGTACAGTTTAGCCAAAAACATTCAGTACTTC